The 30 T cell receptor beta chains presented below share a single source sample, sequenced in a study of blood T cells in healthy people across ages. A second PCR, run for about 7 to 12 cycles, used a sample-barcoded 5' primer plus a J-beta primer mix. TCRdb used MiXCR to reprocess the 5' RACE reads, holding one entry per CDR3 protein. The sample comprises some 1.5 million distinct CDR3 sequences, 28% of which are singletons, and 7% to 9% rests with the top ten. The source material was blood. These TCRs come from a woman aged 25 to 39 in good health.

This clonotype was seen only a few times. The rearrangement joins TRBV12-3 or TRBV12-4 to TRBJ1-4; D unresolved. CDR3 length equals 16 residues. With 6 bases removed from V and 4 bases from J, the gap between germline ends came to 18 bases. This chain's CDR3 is CASSPGMSKNNEKLFF. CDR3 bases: TGTGCCAGCAGCCCCGGTATGAGTAAGAATAATGAAAAACTGTTTTTT.

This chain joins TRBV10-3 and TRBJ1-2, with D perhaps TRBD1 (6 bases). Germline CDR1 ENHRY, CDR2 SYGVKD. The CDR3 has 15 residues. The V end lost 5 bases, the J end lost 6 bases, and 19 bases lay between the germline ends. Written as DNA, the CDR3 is TGTGCCATCAGTACGGCACAGGGTAGTATCAATGGCTACACCTTC. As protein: CAISTAQGSINGYTF.

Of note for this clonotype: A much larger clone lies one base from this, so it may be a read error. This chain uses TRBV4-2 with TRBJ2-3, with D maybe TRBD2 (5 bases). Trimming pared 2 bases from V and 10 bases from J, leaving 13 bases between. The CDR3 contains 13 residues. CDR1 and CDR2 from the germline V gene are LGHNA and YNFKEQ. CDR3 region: CASSQPRESAQYF. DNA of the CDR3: TGTGCCAGCAGCCAACCCCGGGAAAGTGCGCAGTATTTT.

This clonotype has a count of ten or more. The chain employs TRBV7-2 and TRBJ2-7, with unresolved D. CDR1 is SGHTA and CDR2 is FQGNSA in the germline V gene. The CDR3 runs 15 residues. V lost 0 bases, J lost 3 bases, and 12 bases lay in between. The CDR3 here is CASSLALSGDYEQYF. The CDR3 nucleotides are TGTGCCAGCAGCTTAGCTCTTAGTGGGGACTACGAGCAGTACTTC.

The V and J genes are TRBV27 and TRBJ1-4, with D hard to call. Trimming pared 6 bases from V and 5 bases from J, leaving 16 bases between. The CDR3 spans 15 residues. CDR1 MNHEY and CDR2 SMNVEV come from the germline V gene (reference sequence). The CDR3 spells CASRRKREANEKLFF. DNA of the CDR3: TGTGCCAGCAGGAGGAAGCGGGAAGCGAATGAAAAACTGTTTTTT. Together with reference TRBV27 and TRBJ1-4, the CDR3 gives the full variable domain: EAQVTQNPRYLITVTGKKLTVTCSQNMNHEYMSWYRQDPGLGLRQIYYSMNVEVTDKGDVPEGYKVSRKEKRNFPLILESPSPNQTSLYFCASRRKREANEKLFFGSGTQLSVL.

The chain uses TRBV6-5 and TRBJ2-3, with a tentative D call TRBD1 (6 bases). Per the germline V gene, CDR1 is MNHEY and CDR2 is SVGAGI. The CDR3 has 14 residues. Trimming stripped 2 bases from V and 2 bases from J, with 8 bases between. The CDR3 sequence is CASSYDRLTDTQYF. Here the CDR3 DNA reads TGTGCCAGCAGTTACGACAGGCTCACAGATACGCAGTATTTT.

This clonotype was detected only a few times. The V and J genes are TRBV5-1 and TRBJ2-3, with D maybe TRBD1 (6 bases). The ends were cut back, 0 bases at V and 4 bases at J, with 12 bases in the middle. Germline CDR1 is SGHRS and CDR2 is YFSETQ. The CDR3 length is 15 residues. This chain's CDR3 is CASSLADGGPDTQYF. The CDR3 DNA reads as TGCGCCAGCAGCTTGGCGGATGGGGGCCCAGATACGCAGTATTTT.

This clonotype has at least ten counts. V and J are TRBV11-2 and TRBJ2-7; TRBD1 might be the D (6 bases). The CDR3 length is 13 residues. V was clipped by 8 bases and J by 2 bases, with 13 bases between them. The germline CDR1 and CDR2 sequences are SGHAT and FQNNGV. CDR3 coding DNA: TGTGCCAGCCAACTGACAGGAACCTACGAGCAGTACTTC. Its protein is CASQLTGTYEQYF.

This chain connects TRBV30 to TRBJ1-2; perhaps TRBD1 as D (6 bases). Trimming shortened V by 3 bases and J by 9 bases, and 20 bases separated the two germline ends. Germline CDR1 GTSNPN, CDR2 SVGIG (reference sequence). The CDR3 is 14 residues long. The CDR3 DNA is TGTGCCTGGAGGCCCCTCGGGGGGCGGATAAGCTACACCTTC. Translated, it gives CAWRPLGGRISYTF.

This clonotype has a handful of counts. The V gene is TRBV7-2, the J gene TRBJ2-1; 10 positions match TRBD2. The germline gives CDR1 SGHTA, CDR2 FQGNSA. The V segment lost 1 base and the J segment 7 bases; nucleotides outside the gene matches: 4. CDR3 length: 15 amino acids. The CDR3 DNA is TGTGCCAGCAGCTTAGTGAGGACTAGCGGTAATGAGCAGTTCTTC. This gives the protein CASSLVRTSGNEQFF. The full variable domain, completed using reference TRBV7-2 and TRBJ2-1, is GAGVSQSPSNKVTEKGKDVELRCDPISGHTALYWYRQSLGQGLEFLIYFQGNSAPDKSGLPSDRFSAERTGGSVSTLTIQRTQQEDSAVYLCASSLVRTSGNEQFFGPGTRLTVL.

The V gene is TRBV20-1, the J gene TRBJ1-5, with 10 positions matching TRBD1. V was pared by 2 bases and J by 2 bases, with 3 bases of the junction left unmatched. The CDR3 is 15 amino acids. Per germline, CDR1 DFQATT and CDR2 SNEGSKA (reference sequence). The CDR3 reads CSARPGTGGNQPQHF. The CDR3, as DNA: TGCAGTGCTAGACCTGGGACAGGGGGCAATCAGCCCCAGCATTTT.

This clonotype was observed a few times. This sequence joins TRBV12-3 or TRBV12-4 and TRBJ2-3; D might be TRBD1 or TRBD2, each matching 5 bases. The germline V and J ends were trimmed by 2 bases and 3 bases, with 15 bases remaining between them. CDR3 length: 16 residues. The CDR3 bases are TGTGCCAGCAGTTTACGGGGCAGGGCGAGGACAGATACGCAGTATTTT. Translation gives CASSLRGRARTDTQYF.

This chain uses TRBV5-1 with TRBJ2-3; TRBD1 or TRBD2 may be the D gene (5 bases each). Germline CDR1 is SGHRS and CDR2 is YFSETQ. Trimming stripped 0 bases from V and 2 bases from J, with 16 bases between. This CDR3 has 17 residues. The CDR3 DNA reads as TGCGCCAGCAGCTTGGGGGGGTCAGGGTCAAACACAGATACGCAGTATTTT. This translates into CASSLGGSGSNTDTQYF.

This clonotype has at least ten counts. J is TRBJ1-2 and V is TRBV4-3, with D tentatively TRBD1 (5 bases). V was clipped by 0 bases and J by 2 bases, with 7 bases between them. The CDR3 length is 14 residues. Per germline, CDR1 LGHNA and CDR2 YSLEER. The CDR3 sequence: CASSQEKGNYGYTF. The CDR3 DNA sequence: TGCGCCAGCAGCCAAGAGAAGGGGAACTATGGCTACACCTTC.

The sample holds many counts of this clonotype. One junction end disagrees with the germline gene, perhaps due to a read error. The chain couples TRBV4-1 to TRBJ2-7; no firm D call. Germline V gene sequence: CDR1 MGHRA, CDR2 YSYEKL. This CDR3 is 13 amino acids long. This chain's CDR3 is CASSQDVQNEQYF. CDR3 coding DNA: TGCGCCAGTAGCCAAGACGTCCAAAACGAGCAGTACTTC.

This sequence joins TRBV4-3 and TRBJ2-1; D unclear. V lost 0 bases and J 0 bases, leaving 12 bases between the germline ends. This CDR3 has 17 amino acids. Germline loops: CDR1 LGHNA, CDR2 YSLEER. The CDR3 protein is CASSQDPKTSSYNEQFF. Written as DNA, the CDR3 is TGCGCCAGCAGCCAAGATCCTAAGACGAGCTCCTACAATGAGCAGTTCTTC.

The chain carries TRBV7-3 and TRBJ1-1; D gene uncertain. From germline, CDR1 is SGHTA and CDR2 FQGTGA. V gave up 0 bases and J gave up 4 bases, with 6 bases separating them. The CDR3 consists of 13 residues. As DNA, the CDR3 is TGTGCCAGCAGCTTAACTGTGGTCACTGAAGCTTTCTTT. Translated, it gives CASSLTVVTEAFF.

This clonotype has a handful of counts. CDR3 protein: CASSLGAGNTDTQYF. Here the CDR3 DNA reads TGCGCCAGCAGCTTGGGGGCGGGGAACACAGATACGCAGTATTTT. The V gene is TRBV5-1, the J gene TRBJ2-3; TRBD2 is a possible D gene (6 bases). The CDR3 loop spans 15 amino acids. Germline loops: CDR1 SGHRS, CDR2 YFSETQ. V was trimmed by 0 bases and J by 2 bases, leaving 10 bases between them.

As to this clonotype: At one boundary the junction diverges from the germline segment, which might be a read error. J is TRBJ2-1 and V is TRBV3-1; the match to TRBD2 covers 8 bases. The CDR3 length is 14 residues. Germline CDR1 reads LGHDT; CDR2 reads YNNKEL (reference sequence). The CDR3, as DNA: TGTGCCAGCAGCCACGGGGGGGGTATGAATGTGCAGTTCTTC. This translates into CASSHGGGMNVQFF.

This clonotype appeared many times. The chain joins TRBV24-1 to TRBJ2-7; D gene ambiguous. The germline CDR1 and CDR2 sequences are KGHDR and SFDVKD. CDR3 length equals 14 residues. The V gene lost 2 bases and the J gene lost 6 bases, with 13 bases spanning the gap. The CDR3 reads CATSDSRESSEQYF. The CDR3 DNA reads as TGTGCCACCAGTGATTCCCGTGAGTCGAGCGAGCAGTACTTC.

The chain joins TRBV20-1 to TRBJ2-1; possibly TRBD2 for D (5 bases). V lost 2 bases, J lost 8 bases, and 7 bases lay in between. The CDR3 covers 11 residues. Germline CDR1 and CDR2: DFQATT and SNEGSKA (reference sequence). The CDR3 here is CSARREHEQFF. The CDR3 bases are TGCAGTGCTAGAAGGGAGCATGAGCAGTTCTTC.

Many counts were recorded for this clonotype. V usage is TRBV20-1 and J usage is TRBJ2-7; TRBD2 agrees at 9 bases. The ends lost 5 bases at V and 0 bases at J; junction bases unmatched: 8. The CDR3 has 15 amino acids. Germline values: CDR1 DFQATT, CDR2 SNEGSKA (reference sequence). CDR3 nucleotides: TGCAGTGCTCATGACCCTAGCGGGACCTCCTACGAGCAGTACTTC. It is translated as CSAHDPSGTSYEQYF.

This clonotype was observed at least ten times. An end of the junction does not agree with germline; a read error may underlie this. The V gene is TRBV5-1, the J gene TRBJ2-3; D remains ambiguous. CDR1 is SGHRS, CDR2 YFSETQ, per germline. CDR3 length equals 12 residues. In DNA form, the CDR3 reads TGTGCCAGCAGTTTCCCCTCAGATACGCAGTATTTT. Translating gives CASSFPSDTQYF.

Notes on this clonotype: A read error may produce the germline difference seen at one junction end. The DNA of the CDR3 is TGTTCCAGCAGTTTCACCGGGGAGGGGACGCAGTATTTT. As protein: CSSSFTGEGTQYF. V and J are TRBV12-3 or TRBV12-4 and TRBJ2-3; 7 nucleotides align to TRBD2. This CDR3 region has 13 residues.

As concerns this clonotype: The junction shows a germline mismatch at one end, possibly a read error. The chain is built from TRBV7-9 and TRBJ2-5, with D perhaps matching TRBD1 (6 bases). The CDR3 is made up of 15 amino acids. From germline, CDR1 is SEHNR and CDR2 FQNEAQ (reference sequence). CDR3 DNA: TGTGTCAGCAGCACGAGGGGACAAACTAAAGAGACCCAGTACTTC. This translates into CVSSTRGQTKETQYF.

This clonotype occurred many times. CDR3 sequence (DNA): TGCAGCGTTGAAGATTCGGGGGGCTACGAGCAGTACTTC. It specifies CSVEDSGGYEQYF. The rearrangement links TRBV29-1 to TRBJ2-7, with 7 nucleotides matching TRBD2. The germline CDR1 and CDR2 sequences are SQVTM and ANQGSEA. Unmatched junction bases numbered 2, after V lost 0 bases and J lost 3 bases. CDR3 length: 13 residues.

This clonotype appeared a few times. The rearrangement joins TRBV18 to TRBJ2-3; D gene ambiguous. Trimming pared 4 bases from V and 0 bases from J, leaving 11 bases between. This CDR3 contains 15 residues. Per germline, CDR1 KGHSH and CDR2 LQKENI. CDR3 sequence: CASSLQPSSTDTQYF. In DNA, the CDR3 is TGTGCCAGCTCACTTCAGCCTTCAAGCACAGATACGCAGTATTTT.

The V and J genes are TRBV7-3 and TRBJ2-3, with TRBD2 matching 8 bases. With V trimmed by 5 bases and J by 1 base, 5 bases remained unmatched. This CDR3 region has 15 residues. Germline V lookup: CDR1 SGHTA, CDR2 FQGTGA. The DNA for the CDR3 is TGTGCCAGCAGCCGCTATAGCGGGGGCACAGATACGCAGTATTTT. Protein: CASSRYSGGTDTQYF.

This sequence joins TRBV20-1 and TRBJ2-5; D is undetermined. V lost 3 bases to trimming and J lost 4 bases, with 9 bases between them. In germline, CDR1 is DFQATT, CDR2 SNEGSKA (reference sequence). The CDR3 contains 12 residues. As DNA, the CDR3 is TGCAGTGCTAGGTCCCCCGGAGAGACCCAGTACTTC. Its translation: CSARSPGETQYF.

The CDR3 protein is CASSLSGAPGEQYF. In DNA, the CDR3 is TGTGCCAGCAGCTTATCAGGGGCCCCCGGGGAGCAGTACTTC. The gene calls are TRBV7-9 and TRBJ2-7, with D tentatively TRBD1 (6 bases). V dropped 2 bases and J dropped 7 bases, with 15 bases sitting between them. The CDR3 is made up of 14 amino acids. Germline assignment: CDR1 SEHNR and CDR2 FQNEAQ (reference sequence).